A single sample gave rise to the 16 T cell receptor beta chains below, sequenced in a study of cytomegalovirus exposure and HLA in healthy donors. With 60 Vbeta and 13 Jbeta primers, the PCR was carried out. The data were produced by immunoSEQ multiplex PCR, yet TCRdb's version contains in-frame clones alone and is incomplete. The table lists around 150,000 clones, less than 90% of them singletons. Input material: PBMCs. The receptors shown here come from a middle-aged man in good health and CMV-seropositive.

The genes are TRBV27 and TRBJ2-2, with D possibly TRBD2 on 5 matching bases. The CDR3 runs to 13 residues. The V end lost 6 bases, the J end lost 6 bases, and 11 bases lay between the germline ends. CDR1 and CDR2 from the germline V gene are MNHEY and SMNVEV (reference sequence). The CDR3 protein is CASSPTSPGELFF. As DNA, the CDR3 is TGTGCCAGCAGCCCAACTAGTCCCGGGGAGCTGTTTTTT.

This sequence joins TRBV6-6 and TRBJ2-1; the D is unclear. The V and J ends lost 6 bases and 5 bases respectively, with 5 bases between them. Germline V gene lookup returns CDR1 MNHNY and CDR2 SVGAGI (reference sequence). The CDR3 is 11 amino acids. CDR3: CASRSNNEQFF. The CDR3, as DNA: TGTGCCAGCAGGAGCAACAATGAGCAGTTCTTC.

The chain employs TRBV4-2 and TRBJ2-7, with a tentative D call TRBD2 (5 bases). The V and J ends lost 0 bases and 0 bases respectively, with 9 bases between them. The CDR3 is 15 amino acids. Germline V gene data show CDR1 as LGHNA and CDR2 as YNFKEQ. CDR3 bases: TGTGCCAGCAGCCAAGAGGACTCGAGCTCCTACGAGCAGTACTTC. Translating gives CASSQEDSSSYEQYF.

V is TRBV6-1 and J is TRBJ1-5; possible D gene TRBD1, 5 bases. This CDR3 comprises 13 residues. CDR1 MNHNS and CDR2 SASEGT come from the germline V gene. Trimming left V 0 bases short and J 11 bases short, with 11 bases between. CDR3 region: CASSEAGRASQHF. CDR3 sequence (DNA): TGTGCCAGCAGTGAAGCGGGCAGGGCGTCCCAGCATTTT.

The chain couples TRBV10-2 to TRBJ1-6, with 8 bases identical to TRBD1. Per the germline V gene, CDR1 is WSHSY and CDR2 is SAAADI. There are 15 residues in the CDR3. The trim removed 7 bases at V and 4 bases at J, leaving 6 bases unmatched. CDR3 sequence: CASKDRGVYNSPLHF. CDR3 sequence (DNA): TGCGCCAGCAAAGACAGGGGAGTGTATAATTCACCCCTCCACTTT.

The rearrangement links TRBV9 to TRBJ2-3; TRBD2 aligns across 16 bases. The CDR3 extends over 19 amino acids. Trimming cost V 3 bases and J 0 bases; bases outside gene matches: 7. Germline V gives CDR1 SGDLS, CDR2 YYNGEE. The CDR3: CASSGPGLAGGPSTDTQYF. The DNA of the CDR3 is TGTGCCAGCAGCGGACCGGGACTAGCGGGAGGGCCGAGCACAGATACGCAGTATTTT.

This clone was picked up a small number of times. The V gene is TRBV27, the J gene TRBJ1-4; 7 nucleotides align to TRBD1. The CDR3 spans 15 residues. The germline V gene encodes CDR1 MNHEY and CDR2 SMNVEV (reference sequence). V lost 3 bases to trimming and J lost 4 bases; unmatched junction nucleotides: 5. CDR3 sequence: CASSFWGQSNEKLFF. The CDR3 nucleotides are TGTGCCAGCAGTTTTTGGGGACAGAGTAATGAAAAACTGTTTTTT.

CDR3 sequence: CASSQSGGGIPTYNEQFF. The CDR3 nucleotides are TGCGCCAGCAGTCAATCGGGAGGCGGGATCCCGACCTACAATGAGCAGTTCTTC. The chain employs TRBV23-1 and TRBJ2-1; possibly TRBD2 for D (6 bases). TRBV23-1 is marked as an open reading frame, function uncertain. The CDR3 contains 18 residues. V was cut by 0 bases and J by 2 bases, with 17 bases left in between.

This chain uses TRBV7-2 with TRBJ2-7; D gene ambiguous. Between the trimmed V and J ends, which lost 1 base and 2 bases, there was a span of 9 bases. Germline CDR1 and CDR2: SGHTA and FQGNSA. This CDR3 has 14 amino acids. CDR3 sequence (DNA): TGTGCCAGCAGCTTAGGGGCGCGAGCCTACGAGCAGTACTTC. It encodes CASSLGARAYEQYF. Looking up the rest from reference TRBV7-2 and TRBJ2-7 gives the full variable domain: GAGVSQSPSNKVTEKGKDVELRCDPISGHTALYWYRQSLGQGLEFLIYFQGNSAPDKSGLPSDRFSAERTGGSVSTLTIQRTQQEDSAVYLCASSLGARAYEQYFGPGTRLTVT.

J is TRBJ2-7 and V is TRBV7-2; 7 nucleotides align to TRBD1. The CDR3 is 15 residues long. Germline values: CDR1 SGHTA, CDR2 FQGNSA. V trimming: 6 bases; J trimming: 2 bases; junction bases outside the gene matches: 10. CDR3 loop: CASSPGTGAPYEQYF. The CDR3 region has the DNA TGTGCCAGCAGTCCGGGAACAGGGGCTCCCTACGAGCAGTACTTC. The variable domain in full, with the rest retrieved from reference TRBV7-2 and TRBJ2-7, is GAGVSQSPSNKVTEKGKDVELRCDPISGHTALYWYRQSLGQGLEFLIYFQGNSAPDKSGLPSDRFSAERTGGSVSTLTIQRTQQEDSAVYLCASSPGTGAPYEQYFGPGTRLTVT.

V is TRBV4-3 and J is TRBJ1-5, with TRBD1 as a possible D gene (5 bases). This CDR3 is built from 14 residues. Germline V gene sequence: CDR1 LGHNA, CDR2 YSLEER. The germline V and J ends were trimmed by 1 base and 4 bases, with 8 bases remaining between them. In nucleotides, the CDR3 is TGCGCCAGCAGCCAAGGACGGGGGAATCAGCCCCAGCATTTT. As protein: CASSQGRGNQPQHF.

The chain uses TRBV11-3 and TRBJ1-3; a possible D gene is TRBD1 (6 bases). From germline, CDR1 is SGHNT and CDR2 YENEEA. V was trimmed by 5 bases and J by 4 bases, leaving 12 bases between them. The CDR3 runs 14 residues. This chain's CDR3 is CASSKGGSGNTIYF. Here the CDR3 DNA reads TGTGCCAGCAGCAAAGGGGGATCCGGAAACACCATATATTTT.

The chain couples TRBV27 to TRBJ2-5, with 8 positions matching TRBD1. Trimming cost V 2 bases and J 2 bases; bases outside gene matches: 1. The CDR3 covers 14 residues. CDR1 is MNHEY and CDR2 is SMNVEV in the germline V gene (reference sequence). The chain's CDR3 is CASSLRDRQETQYF. The CDR3 bases are TGTGCCAGCAGTTTACGGGACAGGCAAGAGACCCAGTACTTC.

The gene calls are TRBV2 and TRBJ2-7, with TRBD1 identical over 11 bases. J gave up 0 bases and V 6 bases, and 4 bases lay outside the gene matches. This CDR3 is built from 15 residues. CDR1 and CDR2 (germline): SNHLY, FYNNEI. CDR3 sequence reads: CASRPGTGGSYEQYF. As DNA, the CDR3 is TGTGCCAGCAGACCCGGGACAGGGGGCTCCTACGAGCAGTACTTC. Looking up the rest from reference TRBV2 and TRBJ2-7 gives the full variable domain: EPEVTQTPSHQVTQMGQEVILRCVPISNHLYFYWYRQILGQKVEFLVSFYNNEISEKSEIFDDQFSVERPDGSNFTLKIRSTKLEDSAMYFCASRPGTGGSYEQYFGPGTRLTVT.

This chain links TRBV19 with TRBJ1-2; tentative D call: TRBD1 (6 bases). Trimming took off 4 bases at V and 8 bases at J, with 26 bases between the two ends. The length of the CDR3 is 17 residues. CDR1 and CDR2 from the germline V gene are LNHDA and SQIVND (reference sequence). CDR3 sequence reads: CASSTRRQATLGLGYTF. The CDR3 coding sequence is TGTGCCAGTAGTACCCGACGACAGGCCACCTTGGGTTTAGGCTACACCTTC.

This sequence joins TRBV28 and TRBJ2-7; 9 bases agree with TRBD2. Germline V gene lookup returns CDR1 MDHEN and CDR2 SYDVKM. The CDR3 spans 17 residues. V was clipped by 3 bases and J by 0 bases; unmatched bases: 9. The CDR3 DNA reads TGTGCCAGCAGTTTGCCCGGGACTAGCAGGAGCTCCTACGAGCAGTACTTC. Amino acids: CASSLPGTSRSSYEQYF.